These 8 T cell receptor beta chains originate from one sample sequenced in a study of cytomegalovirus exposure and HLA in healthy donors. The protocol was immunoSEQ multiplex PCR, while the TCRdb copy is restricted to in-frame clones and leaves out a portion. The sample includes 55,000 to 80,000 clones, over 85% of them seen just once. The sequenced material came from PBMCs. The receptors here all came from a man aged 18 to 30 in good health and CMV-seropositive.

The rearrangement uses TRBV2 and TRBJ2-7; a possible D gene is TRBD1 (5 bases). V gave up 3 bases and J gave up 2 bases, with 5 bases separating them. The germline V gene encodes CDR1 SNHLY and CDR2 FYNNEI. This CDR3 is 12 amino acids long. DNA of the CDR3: TGTGCCAGCAGTGAGGACACCTACGAGCAGTACTTC. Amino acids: CASSEDTYEQYF.

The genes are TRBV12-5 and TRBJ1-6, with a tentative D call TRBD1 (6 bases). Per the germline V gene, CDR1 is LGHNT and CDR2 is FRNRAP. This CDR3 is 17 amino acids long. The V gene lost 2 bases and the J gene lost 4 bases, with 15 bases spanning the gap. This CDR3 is CASGLSPGGAYNSPLHF. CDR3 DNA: TGTGCTAGTGGTTTGTCCCCGGGGGGGGCATATAATTCACCCCTCCACTTT.

The CDR3 DNA reads as TGTGCCAGCAGCTGGGGGACAGTGCCGGGAGAGACCCAGTACTTC. Amino acids: CASSWGTVPGETQYF. The chain couples TRBV27 to TRBJ2-5, with 7 bases aligning to TRBD1. After removal of 6 bases from V and 4 bases from J, the junction contained 11 bases not matched to a gene. Germline CDR1 reads MNHEY; CDR2 reads SMNVEV (reference sequence). The CDR3 length is 15 residues.

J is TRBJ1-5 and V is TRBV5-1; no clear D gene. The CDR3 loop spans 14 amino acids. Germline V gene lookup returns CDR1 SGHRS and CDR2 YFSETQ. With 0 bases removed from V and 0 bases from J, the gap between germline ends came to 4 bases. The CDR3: CASSLDGSNQPQHF. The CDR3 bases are TGCGCCAGCAGCTTGGACGGTAGCAATCAGCCCCAGCATTTT.

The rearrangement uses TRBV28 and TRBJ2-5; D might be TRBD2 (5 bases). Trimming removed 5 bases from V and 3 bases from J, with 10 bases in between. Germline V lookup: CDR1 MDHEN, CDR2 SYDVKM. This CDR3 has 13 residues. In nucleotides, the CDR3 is TGTGCCAGCAGTCGGGGTAGGGAAGAGACCCAGTACTTC. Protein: CASSRGREETQYF.

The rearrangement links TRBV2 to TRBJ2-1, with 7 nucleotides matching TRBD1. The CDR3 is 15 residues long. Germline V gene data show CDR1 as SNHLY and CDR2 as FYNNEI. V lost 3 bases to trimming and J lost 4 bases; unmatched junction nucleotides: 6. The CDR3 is CASSEPGGIYNEQFF. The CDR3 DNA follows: TGTGCCAGCAGTGAGCCAGGGGGTATATACAATGAGCAGTTCTTC.

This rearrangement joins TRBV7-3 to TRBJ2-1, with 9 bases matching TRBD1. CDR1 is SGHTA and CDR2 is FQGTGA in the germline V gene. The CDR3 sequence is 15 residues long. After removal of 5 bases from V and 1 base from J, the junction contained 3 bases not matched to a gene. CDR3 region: CASSLTGGSYNEQFF. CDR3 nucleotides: TGTGCCAGCAGCCTGACAGGGGGGTCCTACAATGAGCAGTTCTTC.

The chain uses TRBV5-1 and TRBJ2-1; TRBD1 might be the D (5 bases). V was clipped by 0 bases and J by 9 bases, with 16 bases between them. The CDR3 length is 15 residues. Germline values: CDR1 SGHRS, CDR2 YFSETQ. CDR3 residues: CASSLAMDNLGEQFF. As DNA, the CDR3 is TGCGCCAGCAGCTTGGCGATGGACAATCTTGGTGAGCAGTTCTTC.